These 11 T cell receptor beta chains were sequenced from one sample in a study of cytomegalovirus exposure and HLA in healthy donors. PCR primers comprised 60 Vbeta and 13 Jbeta primers. Only in-frame clones appear in the TCRdb table, and some are missing; sequencing was by immunoSEQ multiplex PCR. The sample holds fewer than 250,000 clones, more than 75% seen once. Sequencing used PBMCs. Receptors were obtained from a male donor in good health and CMV-seropositive.

The chain combines TRBV30 with TRBJ2-7, with 9 bases matching TRBD1. Germline CDR1 reads GTSNPN; CDR2 reads SVGIG (reference sequence). The CDR3 is made up of 14 amino acids. The V gene end was trimmed by 0 bases and the J gene end by 7 bases; junction bases not matched to a gene: 7. The CDR3 DNA is TGTGCCTGGAGTGTGCTGGACAGGGGTGGAGAGCAGTACTTC. As protein: CAWSVLDRGGEQYF.

The rearrangement uses TRBV27 and TRBJ2-5, with 15 nucleotides matching TRBD2. Per germline, CDR1 MNHEY and CDR2 SMNVEV (reference sequence). The CDR3 has 19 residues. Trimming took 6 bases from V and 5 from J; bases not matched to a gene: 16. The CDR3 here is CASSPAPWTSGGAAETQYF. The DNA of the CDR3 is TGTGCCAGCAGCCCGGCTCCTTGGACTAGCGGGGGGGCCGCGGAGACCCAGTACTTC.

V usage is TRBV19 and J usage is TRBJ1-2; 9 bases are shared with TRBD1. Germline V gives CDR1 LNHDA, CDR2 SQIVND (reference sequence). This CDR3 is 15 amino acids long. Trimming removed 6 bases from V and 4 bases from J; junction bases left unmatched: 9. In nucleotides, the CDR3 is TGTGCCAGTAGGGGGGCGGACAGGGGATCCTATGGCTACACCTTC. Translating it yields CASRGADRGSYGYTF.

This chain links TRBV5-4 with TRBJ2-6, with D perhaps TRBD1 (5 bases). This CDR3 is 14 amino acids long. The V gene's germline CDR1 is SGHNT and CDR2 YYREEE (reference sequence). V was clipped by 5 bases and J by 2 bases, with 8 bases between them. CDR3 nucleotide sequence: TGTGCCAGCAGTTTCAGGGCTGGGGCCAACGTCCTGACTTTC. The encoded protein is CASSFRAGANVLTF.

V is TRBV5-1 and J is TRBJ1-1; TRBD1 matches at 8 bases. V was clipped by 0 bases and J by 0 bases; unmatched bases: 1. Germline loops: CDR1 SGHRS, CDR2 YFSETQ. CDR3 size: 15 residues. CDR3 coding DNA: TGCGCCAGCAGCTTGGTGGACAGGGTGAACACTGAAGCTTTCTTT. This encodes CASSLVDRVNTEAFF. The whole variable domain, filled in from reference TRBV5-1 and TRBJ1-1, reads KAGVTQTPRYLIKTRGQQVTLSCSPISGHRSVSWYQQTPGQGLQFLFEYFSETQRNKGNFPGRFSGRQFSNSRSEMNVSTLELGDSALYLCASSLVDRVNTEAFFGQGTRLTVV.

The chain couples TRBV7-2 to TRBJ2-1; 14 nucleotides align to TRBD2. In germline, CDR1 is SGHTA, CDR2 FQGNSA. J was trimmed by 7 bases and V by 5 bases; bases with no gene match: 4. The CDR3 is 15 residues long. CDR3: CASSRGLAGVNEQFF. CDR3 nucleotides: TGTGCCAGCAGCCGGGGACTAGCGGGAGTAAATGAGCAGTTCTTC.

The J gene is TRBJ2-3, the V gene TRBV4-1; 10 bases line up with TRBD2. The germline CDR1 and CDR2 sequences are MGHRA and YSYEKL. V was pared by 0 bases and J by 2 bases, with 5 bases of the junction left unmatched. The length of the CDR3 is 17 residues. CDR3 in amino acids: CASSQDLAGDVTDTQYF. Here the CDR3 DNA reads TGCGCCAGCAGCCAAGATCTAGCGGGAGACGTCACAGATACGCAGTATTTT.

A single count supports this clone. This chain joins TRBV6-5 and TRBJ2-1, with a weak D call TRBD2 (5 bases). The V gene lost 4 bases and the J gene lost 4 bases, with 11 bases spanning the gap. Germline-derived CDR1 and CDR2 are MNHEY and SVGAGI. CDR3 length: 14 amino acids. The CDR3 loop is CASSSGLEYNEQFF. In DNA form, the CDR3 reads TGTGCCAGCAGTTCCGGACTCGAGTACAATGAGCAGTTCTTC.

This sequence joins TRBV10-3 and TRBJ2-1; the D gene is possibly TRBD2 (6 bases). Germline CDR1 and CDR2: ENHRY and SYGVKD. The CDR3 has 15 amino acids. The V gene lost 10 bases and the J gene lost 5 bases, with 21 bases spanning the gap. CDR3 sequence: CATARTGGIDNEQFF. DNA for the CDR3: TGTGCCACAGCGCGTACGGGCGGGATCGACAATGAGCAGTTCTTC.

This CDR3 reads CASRRQGQGARGYTF. As DNA, the CDR3 is TGTGCCAGCAGACGCCAGGGACAGGGGGCGCGCGGCTACACCTTC. The chain joins TRBV6-5 to TRBJ1-2; 12 bases fit TRBD1. Germline CDR1 MNHEY, CDR2 SVGAGI. The CDR3 runs 15 residues. Trimming at V came to 6 bases and at J to 8 bases, leaving 10 bases not matched to a gene.

The genes are TRBV18 and TRBJ1-1, with no clear D. The germline V gene encodes CDR1 KGHSH and CDR2 LQKENI. Trimming stripped 6 bases from V and 2 bases from J, with 13 bases between. The CDR3 length is 14 residues. The CDR3 DNA follows: TGTGCCAGCTCCGGTGGAGGTCAAAACACTGAAGCTTTCTTT. It yields the protein CASSGGGQNTEAFF.